The 26 T cell receptor beta chains presented below share a single source sample, sequenced in a study of blood T cell repertoires in COVID-19. Produced via immunoSEQ multiplex PCR; TCRdb's table is partial and in-frame only. This sample has about 74,000 clones, with around 88% found just once. The sequencing sample was made of peripheral blood. The origin of the receptors is an elderly woman with acute or convalescent COVID-19.

This chain uses TRBV19 with TRBJ2-6, with 7 nucleotides matching TRBD2. V shed 10 bases, J shed 0 bases, and the junction held 12 bases outside the gene matches. This CDR3 is built from 17 residues. The germline V gene encodes CDR1 LNHDA and CDR2 SQIVND (reference sequence). Written as DNA, the CDR3 is TGTGCCATCCTAGGGAGGGAAGAGAGCTCTGGGGCCAACGTCCTGACTTTC. This encodes CAILGREESSGANVLTF.

The rearrangement joins TRBV6-6 to TRBJ1-6; 10 bases align to TRBD1. The CDR3 consists of 15 residues. Trimming at V came to 6 bases and at J to 8 bases, leaving 7 bases not matched to a gene. CDR1 and CDR2 from the germline V gene are MNHNY and SVGAGI (reference sequence). CDR3 sequence: CASRSGTGVDSPLHF. CDR3 in DNA: TGTGCCAGCAGATCCGGGACAGGGGTGGATTCACCCCTCCACTTT.

The chain combines TRBV13 with TRBJ1-6, with 10 nucleotides matching TRBD1. The CDR3 has 16 residues. Germline V gives CDR1 PRHDT, CDR2 FYEKMQ (reference sequence). Losses at the gene ends were 5 bases for V and 7 bases for J; bases not matched to a gene: 8. The DNA of the CDR3 is TGTGCCAGCAGCCGCGGACAGGGGGGATTGAATTCACCCCTCCACTTT. This sequence encodes CASSRGQGGLNSPLHF.

In DNA form, the CDR3 reads TGTGCCAGTAGTATAGGAAATAGCGGGAGAGGGAGAGAGACCCAGTACTTC. Translation gives CASSIGNSGRGRETQYF. The V gene is TRBV19, the J gene TRBJ2-5; 9 positions agree with TRBD2. The CDR3 covers 17 residues. The germline V gene encodes CDR1 LNHDA and CDR2 SQIVND (reference sequence). The trim removed 1 base at V and 4 bases at J, leaving 10 bases unmatched.

In DNA, the CDR3 is TGTGCCAGCATGCAGGGGCCGAACACCGGGGAGCTGTTTTTT. Translation gives CASMQGPNTGELFF. The chain is built from TRBV7-2 and TRBJ2-2; possibly TRBD1 for D (6 bases). V was clipped by 7 bases and J by 0 bases, with 9 bases between them. There are 14 residues in the CDR3. Germline values: CDR1 SGHTA, CDR2 FQGNSA.

The chain links TRBV19 to TRBJ1-4; D is unclear. V lost 6 bases and J lost 0, with 5 bases in between. From germline, CDR1 is LNHDA and CDR2 SQIVND (reference sequence). CDR3 size: 13 residues. The CDR3 region is CASRRTTNEKLFF. The CDR3 bases are TGTGCCAGTAGGAGGACAACTAATGAAAAACTGTTTTTT.

This chain connects TRBV6-5 to TRBJ1-1; D is ambiguous. This CDR3 is built from 11 residues. V lost 7 bases and J 3 bases, leaving 6 bases between the germline ends. Germline CDR1 is MNHEY and CDR2 is SVGAGI. In DNA form, the CDR3 reads TGTGCCAGCACACAGCACACTGAAGCTTTCTTT. The encoded protein is CASTQHTEAFF.

This chain connects TRBV6-5 to TRBJ1-5; 9 bases fit TRBD1. Germline V CDR1 and CDR2: MNHEY, SVGAGI. The CDR3 is 15 amino acids. V shed 10 bases and J 4 bases; nucleotides not matched to a gene: 11. CDR3: CATAGGTGRNQPQHF. CDR3 in DNA: TGTGCCACCGCAGGGGGGACAGGGAGGAATCAGCCCCAGCATTTT.

V is TRBV7-8 and J is TRBJ2-5, with 8 positions matching TRBD2. The CDR3 has 15 residues. Trimming cost V 2 bases and J 2 bases; bases outside gene matches: 4. The germline V gene has CDR1 SGHVS and CDR2 FQNEAQ. The CDR3: CASSLTSGTQETQYF. The DNA of the CDR3 is TGTGCCAGCAGCTTAACTAGCGGAACACAAGAGACCCAGTACTTC.

The V and J genes are TRBV20-1 and TRBJ2-1; 8 nucleotides align to TRBD1. This CDR3 comprises 11 residues. The V gene end was trimmed by 6 bases and the J gene end by 8 bases; junction bases not matched to a gene: 3. CDR1 and CDR2 from the germline V gene are DFQATT and SNEGSKA (reference sequence). In DNA form, the CDR3 reads TGCAGTGCAAAGGACAGGGATGAGCAGTTCTTC. Its protein product is CSAKDRDEQFF.

The chain links TRBV4-2 to TRBJ1-5; D not resolved. V lost 1 base and J 0 bases, leaving 7 bases between the germline ends. Germline V gene data show CDR1 as LGHNA and CDR2 as YNFKEQ. The CDR3 has 15 residues. CDR3 loop: CASSQAGNSNQPQHF. In nucleotides, the CDR3 is TGTGCCAGCAGCCAAGCCGGGAATAGCAATCAGCCCCAGCATTTT.

This chain connects TRBV6-6 to TRBJ1-2; D remains ambiguous. The V end was cut by 0 bases, the J end by 4 bases, with 9 bases between. Per the germline V gene, CDR1 is MNHNY and CDR2 is SVGAGI (reference sequence). The CDR3 is made up of 14 amino acids. This chain's CDR3 is CASSYSVNSYGYTF. In DNA form, the CDR3 reads TGTGCCAGCAGTTACTCGGTAAACAGCTATGGCTACACCTTC.

This chain uses TRBV27 with TRBJ1-5, with a tentative D call TRBD1 (6 bases). Deletions cut 5 bases from V and 2 bases from J, with 19 bases between. Germline values: CDR1 MNHEY, CDR2 SMNVEV (reference sequence). This CDR3 region has 17 residues. The CDR3 loop reads CASSPYAGAKGNQPQHF. The CDR3 DNA reads as TGTGCCAGCAGTCCTTATGCGGGGGCGAAAGGCAATCAGCCCCAGCATTTT.

The chain has TRBV3-1 (or the pseudogene TRBV3-2) and TRBJ2-3; a weak D match, TRBD1 (6 bases). This CDR3 spans 15 amino acids. The germline V gene encodes CDR1 LGHDT and CDR2 YNNKEL (reference sequence). Trimming took off 7 bases at V and 0 bases at J, with 14 bases between the two ends. The CDR3 here is CASNPQGQSTDTQYF. The DNA of the CDR3 is TGTGCCAGCAACCCTCAAGGACAGAGCACAGATACGCAGTATTTT.

The chain recombines TRBV30 with TRBJ1-2, with D unclear. The ends were cut back, 4 bases at V and 4 bases at J, with 10 bases in the middle. The germline gives CDR1 GTSNPN, CDR2 SVGIG (reference sequence). The CDR3 runs 12 residues. CDR3 sequence: CAWKRASYGYTF. The CDR3 nucleotides read TGTGCCTGGAAAAGAGCGTCCTATGGCTACACCTTC. The full variable domain, completed using reference TRBV30 and TRBJ1-2, is SQTIHQWPATLVQPVGSPLSLECTVEGTSNPNLYWYRQAAGRGLQLLFYSVGIGQISSEVPQNLSASRPQDRQFILSSKKLLLSDSGFYLCAWKRASYGYTFGSGTRLTVV.

The rearrangement joins TRBV12-3 or TRBV12-4 to TRBJ2-1; D might be TRBD1 (6 bases). Deletions cut 2 bases from V and 16 bases from J, with 18 bases between. The CDR3 sequence is 13 residues long. DNA for the CDR3: TGTGCCAGCAGTTTATCTGGGACACCTAGTTTCTTCTTC. It codes for CASSLSGTPSFFF.

The chain couples TRBV18 to TRBJ1-2; D might be TRBD1 (6 bases). Trimming removed 4 bases from V and 2 bases from J, with 8 bases in between. CDR3 size: 13 residues. Germline CDR1 and CDR2: KGHSH and LQKENI. In DNA, the CDR3 is TGTGCCAGCTCACTGGACAGAAACTATGGCTACACCTTC. Amino acids: CASSLDRNYGYTF.

The chain has TRBV27 and TRBJ1-6; TRBD1 aligns across 8 bases. J was trimmed by 2 bases and V by 5 bases; bases with no gene match: 2. The CDR3 totals 15 residues. The germline V gene has CDR1 MNHEY and CDR2 SMNVEV (reference sequence). The CDR3 nucleotides read TGTGCCAGCAGTACGGGACAGGCCTATAATTCACCCCTCCACTTT. Residues: CASSTGQAYNSPLHF.

This clone appeared once. The chain joins TRBV2 to TRBJ2-2; D unclear. This CDR3 region has 14 residues. CDR1 and CDR2 from the germline V gene are SNHLY and FYNNEI. V was shortened by 5 bases and J by 6 bases, with 13 bases between the two germline ends. In DNA form, the CDR3 reads TGTGCCAGCAGTATCCGGGTCTCTTCCGGGGAGCTGTTTTTT. Translated, it gives CASSIRVSSGELFF.

The V and J genes are TRBV19 and TRBJ2-5; perhaps TRBD2 as D (5 bases). The CDR3 spans 14 residues. CDR1 and CDR2 (germline): LNHDA, SQIVND (reference sequence). Trimming left V 4 bases short and J 4 bases short, with 13 bases between. The CDR3 protein is CASSRGAVGETQYF. The CDR3 nucleotides read TGTGCCAGTAGTAGGGGAGCCGTGGGAGAGACCCAGTACTTC. Filled out from reference TRBV19 and TRBJ2-5, the complete variable domain reads DGGITQSPKYLFRKEGQNVTLSCEQNLNHDAMYWYRQDPGQGLRLIYYSQIVNDFQKGDIAEGYSVSREKKESFPLTVTSAQKNPTAFYLCASSRGAVGETQYFGPGTRLLVL.

The gene calls are TRBV5-6 and TRBJ2-7; 8 bases line up with TRBD2. Germline values: CDR1 SGHDT, CDR2 YYEEEE. V dropped 2 bases and J dropped 2; count of bases not matched to a gene: 0. CDR3 size: 13 residues. The CDR3 here is CASSLLAAYEQYF. In DNA, the CDR3 is TGTGCCAGCAGCTTACTAGCGGCCTACGAGCAGTACTTC.

The rearrangement joins TRBV9 to TRBJ1-2; TRBD1 is a possible D gene (6 bases). V was trimmed by 1 base and J by 5 bases, leaving 15 bases between them. This CDR3 region has 15 residues. Germline V gene lookup returns CDR1 SGDLS and CDR2 YYNGEE. The CDR3 DNA reads TGTGCCAGCAGCGTAACTCCCAGGACAGAGTATGGCTACACCTTC. This encodes CASSVTPRTEYGYTF.

The gene calls are TRBV9 and TRBJ2-1; 10 nucleotides match TRBD2. This CDR3 is built from 16 residues. Germline CDR1 and CDR2: SGDLS and YYNGEE. V trimming: 0 bases; J trimming: 6 bases; junction bases outside the gene matches: 6. The DNA for the CDR3 is TGTGCCAGCAGCGTAGGACCCAGCGGGGGGGCCAATGAGCAGTTCTTC. Encoded protein: CASSVGPSGGANEQFF.

The chain recombines TRBV7-9 with TRBJ2-3; TRBD2 might be the D (6 bases). Trimming took 1 base from V and 0 from J, leaving 14 bases between them. From germline, CDR1 is SEHNR and CDR2 FQNEAQ (reference sequence). This CDR3 is built from 17 residues. CDR3 bases: TGTGCCAGCAGCTTAGTGTCGGGAGATAGAAGCACAGATACGCAGTATTTT. It encodes CASSLVSGDRSTDTQYF.

This clone was found once. V is TRBV29-1 and J is TRBJ2-3, with TRBD2 matching over 8 bases. The germline V gene encodes CDR1 SQVTM and CDR2 ANQGSEA. This CDR3 has 15 amino acids. Trimming removed 1 base from V and 7 bases from J; junction bases left unmatched: 10. The CDR3 is CSVEVESGSLNTQYF. The CDR3 coding sequence is TGCAGCGTTGAAGTTGAAAGCGGGAGTTTGAATACGCAGTATTTT.

The chain carries TRBV6-5 and TRBJ2-2; 7 bases agree with TRBD1. Trimming took 5 bases from V and 3 from J; bases not matched to a gene: 6. CDR1 is MNHEY, CDR2 SVGAGI, per germline. The CDR3 sequence is 15 residues long. Here the CDR3 reads CASSLRQGYTGELFF. Here the CDR3 DNA reads TGTGCCAGCAGTCTCAGACAGGGTTACACCGGGGAGCTGTTTTTT.